The rows below give T cell receptor beta chains drawn from one sample of a study of T cell responses to AZD1222 COVID-19 vaccine. Assay: immunoSEQ multiplex PCR; the TCRdb copy retains only in-frame clones and omits some. The data show around 70,000 clones, with 80% to 85% seen just once and 9.5% to 13% held by the top ten. The material was peripheral blood, obtained on day 0 of AZD1222 vaccination. The origin of the receptors is an adult in good health. CDR3s include the opening cysteine and the closing phenylalanine or tryptophan.

>TRBV30|TRBJ1-1
CAWSVGEDTEAFF
>TRBV4-3|TRBJ1-4
CASSRVGTGVLGGEKLFF
>TRBV4-2|TRBJ1-3
CASTQFQGSGNTIYF
>TRBV4-3|TRBJ2-3
CASSQDREFTDTQYF
>TRBV4-1|TRBJ2-4
CASSQVDRALTKNIQYF
>TRBV5-1|TRBJ1-1
CASSLGAPVGNTEAFF
>TRBV9|TRBJ2-3
CASSVDSRVRKFTDTQYF
>TRBV6-1|TRBJ1-2
CASSGRAGQVNYGYTF
>TRBV20-1|TRBJ2-2
CSASLSRNTGELFF
>TRBV30|TRBJ1-5
CAWSEGWQPQHF
>TRBV10-3|TRBJ2-1
CAISESPGVAGGNEQFF
>TRBV18|TRBJ2-5
CASSLLETQETQYF
>TRBV6-5|TRBJ1-5
CASRDSGASNQPQHF
>TRBV7-3|TRBJ2-7
CASSPRTSGLEQYF
>TRBV3-1/TRBV3-2|TRBJ2-2
CASSQEALGQGSNTGELFF
>TRBV5-1|TRBJ1-1
CASSPSSNTEAFF
>TRBV6-5|TRBJ1-1
CASIASGQSNTEAFF
>TRBV5-5|TRBJ1-5
CASSLASQPQHF
>TRBV18|TRBJ1-3
CASSTSPGPSSGNTIYF
>TRBV27|TRBJ1-2
CASSFTANYGYTF
>TRBV7-2|TRBJ1-6
CASSSLGSHSPLHF
>TRBV2|TRBJ2-2
CASSASGELFF
>TRBV19|TRBJ2-2
CASSIGWGPNTGELFF
>TRBV6-2/TRBV6-3|TRBJ2-1
CASSAQSSYNEQFF
>TRBV18|TRBJ2-2
CASSPPTERNTGELFF
>TRBV18|TRBJ2-1
CASSPVVVQGRVNEQFF
>TRBV19|TRBJ2-5
CASSIARGGQETQYF
>TRBV5-1|TRBJ1-4
CASHPGPEEKLFF
>TRBV7-2|TRBJ2-3
CASSLETWGRDTQYF
>TRBV6-5|TRBJ2-2
CASRRTGNTGELFF